The clone carrying this TCR beta chain was detected only a few times. Antigen: not known. Indicated time point: blood 2 weeks post-SBRT. The sample's treatment: 15 Gy SBRT to primary tumor, nephrectomy 4 weeks later. Radiation-treated patients gave blood at baseline, week 2 and week 4. The tumor was a clear cell renal cell carcinoma. The V segment lost 5 bases and the J segment 1 base; nucleotides outside the gene matches: 3. The CDR3 has 14 amino acids. Germline-derived CDR1 and CDR2 are LNHDA and SQIVND (reference sequence). Some clones are missing from TCRdb's copy, which holds only in-frame ones; the method was immunoSEQ multiplex PCR. Of some 130,000 clones in the sample, approximately 78% were seen once. This sample stems from a study of radiation and T cells in renal cell carcinoma. The study, taken as a whole, reports: Top tumor clonotypes rose in blood 2 weeks post-radiation, then contracted.

The TCR sequence derives from a woman aged 55 to 70 with renal cell carcinoma. Sequencing was performed on blood, taken from a patient whose treatment included radiotherapy and nephrectomy. This rearrangement joins TRBV19 to TRBJ2-7, with TRBD1 identical over 9 bases. CDR3 region: CASSPGTGSYEQYF. CDR3 coding DNA: TGTGCCAGTAGTCCAGGGACAGGGTCCTACGAGCAGTACTTC.